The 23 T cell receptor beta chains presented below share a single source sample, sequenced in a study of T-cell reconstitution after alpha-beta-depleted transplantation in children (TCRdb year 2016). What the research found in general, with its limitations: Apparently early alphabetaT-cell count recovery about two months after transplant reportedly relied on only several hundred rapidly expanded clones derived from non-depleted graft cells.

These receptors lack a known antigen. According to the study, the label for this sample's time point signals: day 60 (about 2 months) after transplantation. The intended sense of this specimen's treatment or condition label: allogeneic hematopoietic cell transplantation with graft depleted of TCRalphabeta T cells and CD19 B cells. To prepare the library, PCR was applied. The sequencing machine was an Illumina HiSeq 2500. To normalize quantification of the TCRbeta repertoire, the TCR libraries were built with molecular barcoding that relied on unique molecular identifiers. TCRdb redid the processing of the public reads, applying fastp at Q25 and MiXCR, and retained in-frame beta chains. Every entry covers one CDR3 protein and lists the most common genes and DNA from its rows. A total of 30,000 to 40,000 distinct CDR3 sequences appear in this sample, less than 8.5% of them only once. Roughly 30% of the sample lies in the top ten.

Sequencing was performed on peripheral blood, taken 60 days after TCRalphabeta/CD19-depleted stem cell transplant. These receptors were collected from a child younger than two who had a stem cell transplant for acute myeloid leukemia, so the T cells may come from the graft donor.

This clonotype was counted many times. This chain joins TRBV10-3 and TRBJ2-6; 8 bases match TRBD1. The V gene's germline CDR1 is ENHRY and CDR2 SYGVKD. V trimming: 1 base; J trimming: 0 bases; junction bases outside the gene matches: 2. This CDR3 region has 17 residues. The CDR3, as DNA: TGTGCCATCAGTGAGTACAGGGGGGACTCTGGGGCCAACGTCCTGACTTTC. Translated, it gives CAISEYRGDSGANVLTF.

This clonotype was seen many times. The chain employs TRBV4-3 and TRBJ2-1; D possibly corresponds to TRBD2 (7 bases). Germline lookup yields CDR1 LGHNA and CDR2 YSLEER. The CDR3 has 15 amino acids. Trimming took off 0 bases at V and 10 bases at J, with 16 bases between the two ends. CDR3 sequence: CASSQDRGGAREQFF. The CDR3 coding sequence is TGCGCCAGCAGCCAAGATAGGGGGGGGGCTCGGGAGCAGTTCTTC.

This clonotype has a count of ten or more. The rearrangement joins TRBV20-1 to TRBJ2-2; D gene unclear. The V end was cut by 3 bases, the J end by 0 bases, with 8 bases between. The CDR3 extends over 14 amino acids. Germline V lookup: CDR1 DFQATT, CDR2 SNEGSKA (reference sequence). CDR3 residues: CSARDHANTGELFF. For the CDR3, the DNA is TGCAGTGCTAGGGACCACGCGAACACCGGGGAGCTGTTTTTT.

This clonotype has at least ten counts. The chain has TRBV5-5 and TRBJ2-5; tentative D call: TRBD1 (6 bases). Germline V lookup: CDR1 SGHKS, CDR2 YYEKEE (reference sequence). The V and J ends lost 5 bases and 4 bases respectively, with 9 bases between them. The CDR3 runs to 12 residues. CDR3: CASRLQGETQYF. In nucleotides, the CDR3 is TGTGCCAGCAGACTACAGGGAGAGACCCAGTACTTC.

The CDR3 protein is CASSTGGTARDTQYF. CDR3 DNA: TGTGCCAGTAGTACCGGGGGGACAGCCAGGGATACGCAGTATTTT. J is TRBJ2-3 and V is TRBV19; D may be TRBD1 or TRBD2 (7 bases each). V gave up 4 bases and J gave up 6 bases, with 17 bases separating them. Germline values: CDR1 LNHDA, CDR2 SQIVND (reference sequence). The CDR3 has 15 residues.

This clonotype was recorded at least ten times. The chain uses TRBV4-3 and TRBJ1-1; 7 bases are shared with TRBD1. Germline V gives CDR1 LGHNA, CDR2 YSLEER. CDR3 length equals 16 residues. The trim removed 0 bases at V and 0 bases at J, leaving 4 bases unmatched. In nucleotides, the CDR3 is TGCGCCAGCAGCCAAGATGGGACAGCCATGAACACTGAAGCTTTCTTT. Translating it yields CASSQDGTAMNTEAFF.

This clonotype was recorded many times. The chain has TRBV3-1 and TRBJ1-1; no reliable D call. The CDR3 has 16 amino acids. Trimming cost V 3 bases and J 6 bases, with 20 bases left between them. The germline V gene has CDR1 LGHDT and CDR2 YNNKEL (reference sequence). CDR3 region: CASSHPHPGRAAEAFF. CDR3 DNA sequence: TGTGCCAGCAGCCATCCCCATCCGGGGAGGGCGGCTGAAGCTTTCTTT.

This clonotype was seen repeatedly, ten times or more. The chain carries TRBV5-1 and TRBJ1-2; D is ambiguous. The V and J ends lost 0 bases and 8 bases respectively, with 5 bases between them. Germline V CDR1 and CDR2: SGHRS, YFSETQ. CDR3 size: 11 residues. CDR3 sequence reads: CASSLGQGYTF. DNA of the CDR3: TGCGCCAGCAGCTTGGGCCAAGGCTACACCTTC.

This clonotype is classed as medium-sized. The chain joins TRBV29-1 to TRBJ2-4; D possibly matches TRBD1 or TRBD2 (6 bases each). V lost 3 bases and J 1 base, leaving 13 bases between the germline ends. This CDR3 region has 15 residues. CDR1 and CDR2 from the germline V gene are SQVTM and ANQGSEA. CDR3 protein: CSVEERGRAKNIQYF. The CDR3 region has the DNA TGCAGCGTTGAGGAGAGGGGGAGGGCCAAAAACATTCAGTACTTC. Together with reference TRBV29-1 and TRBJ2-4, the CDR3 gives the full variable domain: SAVISQKPSRDICQRGTSLTIQCQVDSQVTMMFWYRQQPGQSLTLIATANQGSEATYESGFVIDKFPISRPNLTFSTLTVSNMSPEDSSIYLCSVEERGRAKNIQYFGAGTRLSVL.

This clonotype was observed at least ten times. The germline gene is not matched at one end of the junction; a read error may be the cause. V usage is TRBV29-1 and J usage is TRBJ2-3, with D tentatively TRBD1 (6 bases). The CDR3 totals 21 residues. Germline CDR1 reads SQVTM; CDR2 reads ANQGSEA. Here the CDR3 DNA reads TGCAGCTCTTGGGTTCAGGGGACCCTAGCCCAGTTGGTGTTAAGCACAGATACGCAGTGTTTT. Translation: CSSWVQGTLAQLVLSTDTQCF.

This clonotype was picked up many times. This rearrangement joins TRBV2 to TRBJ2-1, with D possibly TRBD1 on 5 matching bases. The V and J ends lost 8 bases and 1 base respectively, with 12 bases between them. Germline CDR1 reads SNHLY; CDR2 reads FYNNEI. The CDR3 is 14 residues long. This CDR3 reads CASLRTLSYNEQFF. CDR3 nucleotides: TGTGCCAGCCTGCGGACACTGTCCTACAATGAGCAGTTCTTC. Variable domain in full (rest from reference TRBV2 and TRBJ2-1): EPEVTQTPSHQVTQMGQEVILRCVPISNHLYFYWYRQILGQKVEFLVSFYNNEISEKSEIFDDQFSVERPDGSNFTLKIRSTKLEDSAMYFCASLRTLSYNEQFFGPGTRLTVL.

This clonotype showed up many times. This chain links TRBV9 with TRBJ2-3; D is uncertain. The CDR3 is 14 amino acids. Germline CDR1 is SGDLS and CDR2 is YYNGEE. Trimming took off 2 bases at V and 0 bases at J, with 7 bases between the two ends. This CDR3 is CASSVPSSTDTQYF. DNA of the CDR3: TGTGCCAGCAGCGTCCCCTCTAGCACAGATACGCAGTATTTT.

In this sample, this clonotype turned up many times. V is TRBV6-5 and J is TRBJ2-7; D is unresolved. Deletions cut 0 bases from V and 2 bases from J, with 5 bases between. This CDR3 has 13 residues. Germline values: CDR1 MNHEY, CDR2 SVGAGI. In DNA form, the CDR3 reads TGTGCCAGCAGTTACTCGCCCGCCTACGAGCAGTACTTC. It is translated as CASSYSPAYEQYF.

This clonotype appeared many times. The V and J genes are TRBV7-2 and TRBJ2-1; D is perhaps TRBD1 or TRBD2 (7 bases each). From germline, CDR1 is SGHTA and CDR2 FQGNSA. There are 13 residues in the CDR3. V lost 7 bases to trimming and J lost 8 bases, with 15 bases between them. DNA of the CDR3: TGTGCCAGCACCCCAGGGGGGGGGGATGAGCAGTTCTTC. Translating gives CASTPGGGDEQFF.

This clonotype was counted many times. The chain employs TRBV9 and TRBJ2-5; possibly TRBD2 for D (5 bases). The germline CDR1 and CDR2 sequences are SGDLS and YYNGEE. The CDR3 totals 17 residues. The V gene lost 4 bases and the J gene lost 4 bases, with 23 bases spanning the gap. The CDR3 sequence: CASSPHRRTLGLETQYF. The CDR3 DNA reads TGTGCCAGCAGCCCCCATAGAAGGACTCTAGGGTTAGAGACCCAGTACTTC.

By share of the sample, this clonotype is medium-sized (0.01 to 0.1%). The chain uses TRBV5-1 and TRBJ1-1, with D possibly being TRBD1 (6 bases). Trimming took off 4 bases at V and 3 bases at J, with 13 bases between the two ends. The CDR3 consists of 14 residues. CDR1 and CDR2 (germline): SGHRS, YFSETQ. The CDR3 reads CASSPYREDTEAFF. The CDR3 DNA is TGCGCCAGCAGCCCCTACAGGGAGGACACTGAAGCTTTCTTT. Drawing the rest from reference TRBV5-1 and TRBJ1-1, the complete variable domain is KAGVTQTPRYLIKTRGQQVTLSCSPISGHRSVSWYQQTPGQGLQFLFEYFSETQRNKGNFPGRFSGRQFSNSRSEMNVSTLELGDSALYLCASSPYREDTEAFFGQGTRLTVV.

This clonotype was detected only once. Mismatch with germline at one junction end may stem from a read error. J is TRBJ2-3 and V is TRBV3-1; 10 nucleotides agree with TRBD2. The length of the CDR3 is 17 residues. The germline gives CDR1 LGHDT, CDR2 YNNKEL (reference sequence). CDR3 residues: CACSQEGLAGETATQYF. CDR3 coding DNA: TGTGCCTGCAGCCAGGAGGGGCTAGCGGGAGAAACTGCTACGCAGTATTTT.

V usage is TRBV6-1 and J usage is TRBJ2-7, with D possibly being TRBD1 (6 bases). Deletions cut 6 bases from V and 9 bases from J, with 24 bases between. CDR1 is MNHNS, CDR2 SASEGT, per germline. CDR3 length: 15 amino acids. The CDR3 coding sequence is TGTGCCAGCAGGAACTCTGACAGGTTCAGAGGATGGCAGTACTTC. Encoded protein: CASRNSDRFRGWQYF.

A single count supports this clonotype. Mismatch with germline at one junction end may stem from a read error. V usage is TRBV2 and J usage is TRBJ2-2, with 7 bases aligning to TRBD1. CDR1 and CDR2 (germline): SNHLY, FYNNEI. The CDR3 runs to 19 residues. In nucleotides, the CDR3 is TGTGCCATCAGTTTAGAGGTGGGCGCCCGGGACAGTAACACCGGGGAGCTGTTTTTT. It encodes CAISLEVGARDSNTGELFF.

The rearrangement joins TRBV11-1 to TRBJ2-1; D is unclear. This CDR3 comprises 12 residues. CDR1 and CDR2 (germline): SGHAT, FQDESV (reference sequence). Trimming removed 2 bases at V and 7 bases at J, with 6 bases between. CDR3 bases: TGTGCCAGCAGCTTAAGCGTAAATGAGCAGTTCTTC. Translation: CASSLSVNEQFF.

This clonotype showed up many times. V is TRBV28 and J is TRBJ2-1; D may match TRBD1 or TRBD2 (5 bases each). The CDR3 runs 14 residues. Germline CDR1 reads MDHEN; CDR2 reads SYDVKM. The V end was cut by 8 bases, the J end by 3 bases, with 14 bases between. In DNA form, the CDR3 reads TGTGCCAGCTCCCCGGGGCGGTACTACAATGAGCAGTTCTTC. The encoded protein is CASSPGRYYNEQFF.

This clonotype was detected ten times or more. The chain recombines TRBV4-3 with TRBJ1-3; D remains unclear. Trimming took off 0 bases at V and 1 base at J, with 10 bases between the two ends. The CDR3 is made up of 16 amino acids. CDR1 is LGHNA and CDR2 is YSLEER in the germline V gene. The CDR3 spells CASSQDWALSGNTIYF. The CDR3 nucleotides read TGCGCCAGCAGCCAAGATTGGGCACTTTCTGGAAACACCATATATTTT.

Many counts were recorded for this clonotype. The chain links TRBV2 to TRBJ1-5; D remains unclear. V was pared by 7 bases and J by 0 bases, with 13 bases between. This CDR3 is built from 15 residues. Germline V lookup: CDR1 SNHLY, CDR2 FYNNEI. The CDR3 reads CASTRWQHSNQPQHF. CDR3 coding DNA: TGTGCCAGCACCCGGTGGCAGCATAGCAATCAGCCCCAGCATTTT.